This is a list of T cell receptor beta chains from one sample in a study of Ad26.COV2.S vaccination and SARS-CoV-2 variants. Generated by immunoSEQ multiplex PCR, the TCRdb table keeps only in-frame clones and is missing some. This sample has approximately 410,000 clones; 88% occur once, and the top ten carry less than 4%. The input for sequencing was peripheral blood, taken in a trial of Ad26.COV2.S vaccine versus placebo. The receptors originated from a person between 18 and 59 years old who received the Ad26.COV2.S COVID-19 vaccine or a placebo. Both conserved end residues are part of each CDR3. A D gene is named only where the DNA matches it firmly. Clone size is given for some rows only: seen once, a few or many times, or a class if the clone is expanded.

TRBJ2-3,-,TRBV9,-,TGTGCCAGCAGCGGGGATACGCAGTATTTT,CASSGDTQYF
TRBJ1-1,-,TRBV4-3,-,TGCGCCAGCAGCCAAGATCTAAGGGGACAGAACACTGAAGCTTTCTTT,CASSQDLRGQNTEAFF
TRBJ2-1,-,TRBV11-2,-,TGTGCCAGCAGCTCGACTAGTTCCGAGCAGTTCTTC,CASSSTSSEQFF
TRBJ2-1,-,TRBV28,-,TGTGCCAGCAGTTTATACGGGGGTCAATACAATGAGCAGTTCTTC,CASSLYGGQYNEQFF
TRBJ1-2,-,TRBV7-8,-,TGTGCCAGCAGTCAGGTGGGGGTATATGGCTACACCTTC,CASSQVGVYGYTF
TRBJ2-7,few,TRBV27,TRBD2,TGTGCCAGCAGTCCCCGGGGGAGGGACGAGCAGTACTTC,CASSPRGRDEQYF
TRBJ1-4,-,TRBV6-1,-,TGTGCCAGCAGTGAGGGTGCAACTAATGAAAAACTGTTTTTT,CASSEGATNEKLFF
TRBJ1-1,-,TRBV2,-,TGTGCCAGCACTACACGGGAGAACACTGAAGCTTTCTTT,CASTTRENTEAFF
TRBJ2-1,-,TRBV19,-,TGTGCCAGTAGTATAGTAGGAGGGGACAATGAGCAGTTCTTC,CASSIVGGDNEQFF
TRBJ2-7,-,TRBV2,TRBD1,TGTGCCAGCACCTCCAGGGGGATAAACTACGAGCAGTACTTC,CASTSRGINYEQYF
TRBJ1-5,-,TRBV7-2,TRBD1,TGTGCCAGCAGCTTCCGGACAGGGAGTAACCAGCCCCAGCATTTT,CASSFRTGSNQPQHF
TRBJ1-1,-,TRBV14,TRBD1,TGTGCCAGCAGCGGACGGACAGGGGCCACTGAAGCTTTCTTT,CASSGRTGATEAFF
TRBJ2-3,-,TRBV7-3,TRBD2,TGTGCCAGCAGCCGGGGGACTAGCGGCTTAGATACGCAGTATTTT,CASSRGTSGLDTQYF
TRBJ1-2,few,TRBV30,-,TGTGCCTGGAGTGGTGTAGGGCAGGGCCGCTACACCTTC,CAWSGVGQGRYTF
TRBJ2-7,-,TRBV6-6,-,TGTGCCAGCAGCAAAAACTACGAGCAGTACTTC,CASSKNYEQYF
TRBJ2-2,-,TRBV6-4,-,TGTGCCAGCAGACAACAGGGTGGTGCCGGGGAGCTGTTTTTT,CASRQQGGAGELFF
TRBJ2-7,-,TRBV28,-,TGTGCCAGCAGTTTACAGGTACTTTCCTACGAGCAGTACTTC,CASSLQVLSYEQYF
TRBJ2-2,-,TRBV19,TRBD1,TGTGCCAGTAGTATAGAGGGACAGGGGGCTGCCGGGGAGCTGTTTTTT,CASSIEGQGAAGELFF
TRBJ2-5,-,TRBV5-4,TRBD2,TGTGCCAGCAGCTTGAGAGCGGGGGAACAAGAGACCCAGTACTTC,CASSLRAGEQETQYF
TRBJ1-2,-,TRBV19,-,TGTGCCAGTAGTCCCCACGCCCATGGCTACACCTTC,CASSPHAHGYTF
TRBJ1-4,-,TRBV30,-,TGTGCCTGGAGCCCTACGAGGACAGTACTAACTAATGAAAAACTGTTTTTT,CAWSPTRTVLTNEKLFF
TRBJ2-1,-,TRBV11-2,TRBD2,TGTGCCAGCAGCTTAGGGTTAGCGGGGAATGAGCAGTTCTTC,CASSLGLAGNEQFF
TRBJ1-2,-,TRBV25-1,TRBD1,TGTGCCAGCAGTGAGGCAGGGGGCGGGATGTATGGCTACACCTTC,CASSEAGGGMYGYTF
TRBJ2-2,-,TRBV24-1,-,TGTGCCACCAGGGGTCGGGGGAACACCGGGGAGCTGTTTTTT,CATRGRGNTGELFF
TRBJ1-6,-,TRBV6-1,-,TGTGCCAGCAGCTCCACCTCCTATAATTCACCCCTCCACTTT,CASSSTSYNSPLHF
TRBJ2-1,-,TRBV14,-,TGTGCCAGCAGCACCCGGGACTTCCGCAATGAGCAGTTCTTC,CASSTRDFRNEQFF
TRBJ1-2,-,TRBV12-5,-,TGTGCTAGCGGAGGTGGGTTTTATGGCTACACCTTC,CASGGGFYGYTF
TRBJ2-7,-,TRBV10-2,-,TGCGCCAGCAGTACGGGTCTCTACGAGCAGTACTTC,CASSTGLYEQYF
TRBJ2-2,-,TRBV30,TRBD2,TGTGCCTGGAGTGTACCTAGCGGGGGCAACACCGGGGAGCTGTTTTTT,CAWSVPSGGNTGELFF
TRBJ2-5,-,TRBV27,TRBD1,TGTGCCAGCAGCAGGGGGCCGAGAGAGACCCAGTACTTC,CASSRGPRETQYF
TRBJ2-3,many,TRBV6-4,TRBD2,TGTGCCAGCAGTGATGGCGGGGGTGATGCAGATACGCAGTATTTT,CASSDGGGDADTQYF
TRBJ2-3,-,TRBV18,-,TGTGCCAGCTCACCAAGTATGCAGGCGGGGGCTAGCACAGATACGCAGTATTTT,CASSPSMQAGASTDTQYF
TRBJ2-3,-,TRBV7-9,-,TGTGCCAGCAGCTGGGGTATAGCGGATACGCAGTATTTT,CASSWGIADTQYF
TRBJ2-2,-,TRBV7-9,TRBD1,TGTGCCAGCAGACCTCGACAGGGAGCGGTCGGGGAGCTGTTTTTT,CASRPRQGAVGELFF
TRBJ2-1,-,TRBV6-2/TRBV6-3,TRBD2,TGTGCCAGCAGTCAAAGCGGGGGCACCTACAATGAGCAGTTCTTC,CASSQSGGTYNEQFF
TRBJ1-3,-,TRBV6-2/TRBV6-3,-,TGTGCCAGCAGTTACGATGGACGTGCCATCTCTGGAAACACCATATATTTT,CASSYDGRAISGNTIYF
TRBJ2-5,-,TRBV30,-,TGTGCCTGGAGTGTACAGGCGACCGGTGGGACCCAGTACTTC,CAWSVQATGGTQYF
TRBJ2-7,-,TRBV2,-,TGTGCCAGCAGTGGAGGGACCGGCGCCTACGAGCAGTACTTC,CASSGGTGAYEQYF
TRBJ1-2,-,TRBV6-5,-,TGTGCCAGCAGTTTTCGCAGACAGGCGTATGGCTACACCTTC,CASSFRRQAYGYTF
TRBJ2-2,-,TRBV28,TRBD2,TGTGCCAGCAGTCGTAGCGGGGGGCAGAACACCGGGGAGCTGTTTTTT,CASSRSGGQNTGELFF
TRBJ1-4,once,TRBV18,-,TGTGCCAGCTCACCCTCGGGGGGGCAAAATGAAAAACTGTTTTTT,CASSPSGGQNEKLFF
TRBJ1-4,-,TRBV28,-,TGTGCCAGCAGTTTATCTCTCGCGTGGGGTCGCTCTAATGAAAAACTGTTTTTT,CASSLSLAWGRSNEKLFF
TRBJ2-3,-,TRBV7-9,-,TGTGCCAGCACCCACAGAGGTAGACCAGATACGCAGTATTTT,CASTHRGRPDTQYF
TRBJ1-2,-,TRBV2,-,TGTGCCACCCGGCAAGGGGCGGACTATGGCTACACCTTC,CATRQGADYGYTF
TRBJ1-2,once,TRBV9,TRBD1,TGTGCCAGCAGGGGGACAGGGGGCCAAAGGGCGTATGGCTACACCTTC,CASRGTGGQRAYGYTF
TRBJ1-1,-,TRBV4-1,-,TGCGCCAGCAGCCAAGAGGGAGCAGGGCTCTCTGAAGCTTTCTTT,CASSQEGAGLSEAFF
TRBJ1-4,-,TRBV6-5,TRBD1,TGTGCCAGCAGGGACAGGGGAAACGCTAATGAAAAACTGTTTTTT,CASRDRGNANEKLFF
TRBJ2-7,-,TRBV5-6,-,TGTGCCAGCAGTCAGAGGGCAGGGTGGTCCTACGAGCAGTACTTC,CASSQRAGWSYEQYF
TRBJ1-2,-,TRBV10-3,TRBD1,TGTGCCATCAGTGAGGCCGGGACAGGACCTAACTATGGCTACACCTTC,CAISEAGTGPNYGYTF
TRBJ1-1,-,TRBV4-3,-,TGCGCCAGCAGCCAATTTCAAGGGGGCACTGAAGCTTTCTTT,CASSQFQGGTEAFF
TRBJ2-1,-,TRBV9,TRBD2,TGTGCCAGCAGCATAGGGACTAGCGGCGGCTACAATGAGCAGTTCTTC,CASSIGTSGGYNEQFF
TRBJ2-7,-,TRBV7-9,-,TGTGCCAGCAGCTTAGTGGGGGTTCCCTACGAGCAGTACTTC,CASSLVGVPYEQYF
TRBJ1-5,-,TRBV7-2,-,TGTGCCAGCAGCTTATCGGGCGGGAATAGCAATCAGCCCCAGCATTTT,CASSLSGGNSNQPQHF
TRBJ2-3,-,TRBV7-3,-,TGTGCCAGCAGCTTAAATCCAGCCGCCTATACGCAGTATTTT,CASSLNPAAYTQYF
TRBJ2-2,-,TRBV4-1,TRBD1,TGCGCCAGCAGCCAAAATCTTATAAGGACAGGGGGTTTAGGGGAGCTGTTTTTT,CASSQNLIRTGGLGELFF
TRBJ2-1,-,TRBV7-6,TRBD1,TGTGCCAGCAGCGTAAAGGGGGCATCCTACAATGAGCAGTTCTTC,CASSVKGASYNEQFF
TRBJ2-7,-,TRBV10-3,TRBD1,TGTGCCATCAGTGAGGAGAACAGGGGTTCCTACGAGCAGTACTTC,CAISEENRGSYEQYF
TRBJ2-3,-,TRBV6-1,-,TGTGCCAGCAGTGAATGGGCGGGGCGCACAGATACGCAGTATTTT,CASSEWAGRTDTQYF
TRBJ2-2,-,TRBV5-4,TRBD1,TGTGCCAGCAGCCCGGACAGGGCCGGGGAGCTGTTTTTT,CASSPDRAGELFF